This entry lists 25 T cell receptor beta chains sequenced from one sample in a study of T cell responses to AZD1222 COVID-19 vaccine. Assay used: immunoSEQ multiplex PCR; TCRdb lists only in-frame clones, some missing. Of more than 100,000 clones detected, roughly nine tenths appear once; the ten largest clones hold over 1.2%. Sequenced material: peripheral blood, taken on day 0 of AZD1222 vaccination. The receptors originated from an adult in good health.

This chain joins TRBV28 and TRBJ1-1; TRBD1 matches 7 bases. This CDR3 contains 13 residues. Germline-derived CDR1 and CDR2 are MDHEN and SYDVKM. Trimming cost V 7 bases and J 7 bases; bases outside gene matches: 9. CDR3 protein: CASTPRQGFEAFF. The CDR3 nucleotides read TGTGCCAGCACCCCCAGACAGGGATTTGAAGCTTTCTTT.

CDR3 sequence (DNA): TGTGCCAGCTCACAGGCATCGTGGGATACGCAGTATTTT. Protein product: CASSQASWDTQYF. The chain couples TRBV13 to TRBJ2-3, with D perhaps matching TRBD1 (5 bases). Per germline, CDR1 PRHDT and CDR2 FYEKMQ (reference sequence). This CDR3 is 13 amino acids long. The ends were cut back, 8 bases at V and 6 bases at J, with 15 bases in the middle.

The chain links TRBV4-2 to TRBJ2-5; D remains unclear. The germline V and J ends were trimmed by 0 bases and 4 bases, with 18 bases remaining between them. Germline loops: CDR1 LGHNA, CDR2 YNFKEQ. The CDR3 consists of 17 residues. The CDR3 protein is CASSQDQSRPPGETQYF. DNA of the CDR3: TGTGCCAGCAGCCAAGATCAGAGCCGCCCCCCCGGAGAGACCCAGTACTTC.

The chain employs TRBV7-3 and TRBJ2-1; a weak D match, TRBD1 (6 bases). Germline V gives CDR1 SGHTA, CDR2 FQGTGA. The CDR3 is made up of 15 amino acids. V lost 4 bases and J 7 bases, leaving 17 bases between the germline ends. The DNA of the CDR3 is TGTGCCAGCAGCTCCCCAGGGGTCGGGGTAAATGAGCAGTTCTTC. Amino acid sequence: CASSSPGVGVNEQFF.

J is TRBJ1-6 and V is TRBV10-3; tentative D call: TRBD1 (5 bases). Trimming took 7 bases from V and 8 from J, leaving 12 bases between them. Germline CDR1 and CDR2: ENHRY and SYGVKD. The CDR3 extends over 13 amino acids. CDR3 sequence (DNA): TGTGCCATCAACCCGGGACGGTATTCACCCCTCCACTTT. It yields the protein CAINPGRYSPLHF.

This chain connects TRBV30 to TRBJ1-5; no clear D gene. The V gene's germline CDR1 is GTSNPN and CDR2 SVGIG (reference sequence). The CDR3 runs 16 residues. V was cut by 3 bases and J by 3 bases, with 18 bases left in between. CDR3 in amino acids: CAWSQPSRAVNQPQHF. The CDR3 bases are TGTGCCTGGAGCCAACCCAGCCGGGCCGTCAATCAGCCCCAGCATTTT. The whole variable domain, remainder taken from reference TRBV30 and TRBJ1-5, is SQTIHQWPATLVQPVGSPLSLECTVEGTSNPNLYWYRQAAGRGLQLLFYSVGIGQISSEVPQNLSASRPQDRQFILSSKKLLLSDSGFYLCAWSQPSRAVNQPQHFGDGTRLSIL.

The chain recombines TRBV6-5 with TRBJ2-7, with 7 bases identical to TRBD2. The V and J ends lost 0 bases and 2 bases, in that order; junction bases with no gene match: 1. This CDR3 is built from 14 residues. In germline, CDR1 is MNHEY, CDR2 SVGAGI. The CDR3, as DNA: TGTGCCAGCAGTTACTCCGGGACTACCTACGAGCAGTACTTC. This sequence encodes CASSYSGTTYEQYF.

The chain uses TRBV19 and TRBJ1-5; D might be TRBD1 (6 bases). The CDR3 sequence is 15 residues long. Trimming stripped 3 bases from V and 5 bases from J, with 14 bases between. CDR1 is LNHDA, CDR2 SQIVND, per germline (reference sequence). The chain's CDR3 is CASSIRRDTHQPQHF. The CDR3 DNA reads as TGTGCCAGTAGTATCCGCCGGGACACTCATCAGCCCCAGCATTTT.

This chain links TRBV7-3 with TRBJ2-3; D is possibly TRBD1 or TRBD2 (5 bases each). V was clipped by 3 bases and J by 6 bases, with 13 bases between them. Looked up from germline, CDR1 is SGHTA and CDR2 is FQGTGA. The CDR3 spans 14 residues. CDR3 residues: CASSLPGTDDTQYF. The DNA for the CDR3 is TGTGCCAGCAGCTTGCCCGGGACGGACGATACGCAGTATTTT.

This clone was seen a few times. The V and J genes are TRBV30 and TRBJ1-2; D is unresolved. Germline-derived CDR1 and CDR2 are GTSNPN and SVGIG (reference sequence). The length of the CDR3 is 12 residues. Trimming stripped 7 bases from V and 4 bases from J, with 13 bases between. CDR3 nucleotides: TGTGCCTTCACACCTCGTTTCTATGGCTACACCTTC. This sequence encodes CAFTPRFYGYTF.

The rearrangement uses TRBV5-6 and TRBJ1-4; 10 positions match TRBD1. V gave up 5 bases and J gave up 8 bases; unmatched junction bases: 9. The CDR3 sequence is 15 residues long. Germline loops: CDR1 SGHDT, CDR2 YYEEEE. The CDR3 nucleotides are TGTGCCAGCAGGAGAGGGTTGGGACAGGGGGAAAAACTGTTTTTT. Its translation: CASRRGLGQGEKLFF.

This sequence joins TRBV30 and TRBJ2-1, with D maybe TRBD2 (5 bases). Trimming shortened V by 4 bases and J by 6 bases, and 7 bases separated the two germline ends. Germline values: CDR1 GTSNPN, CDR2 SVGIG (reference sequence). This CDR3 contains 11 residues. The CDR3 region has the DNA TGTGCCTGGATGAGGGTCAATGAGCAGTTCTTC. The encoded protein is CAWMRVNEQFF.

The V call is TRBV19, the J call TRBJ1-6, with D unresolved. V lost 1 base and J 7 bases, leaving 11 bases between the germline ends. CDR1 is LNHDA, CDR2 SQIVND, per germline (reference sequence). The CDR3 extends over 15 amino acids. CDR3 in DNA: TGTGCCAGTAGTATAGGTCCGCTGGGGAATTCACCCCTCCACTTT. It specifies CASSIGPLGNSPLHF.

V gene TRBV5-4 combines with J gene TRBJ1-5, with 9 positions matching TRBD1. Trimming took 4 bases from V and 4 from J; bases not matched to a gene: 3. CDR1 is SGHNT, CDR2 YYREEE, per germline (reference sequence). The CDR3 loop spans 14 amino acids. CDR3 nucleotides: TGTGCCAGCAGCCAACAGGGGGCAAATCAGCCCCAGCATTTT. Its translation is CASSQQGANQPQHF.

This sequence joins TRBV30 and TRBJ2-7, with 11 bases aligning to TRBD1. V trimming: 5 bases; J trimming: 2 bases; junction bases outside the gene matches: 2. This CDR3 is 13 amino acids long. Germline values: CDR1 GTSNPN, CDR2 SVGIG (reference sequence). This CDR3 is CAWGTGGPYEQYF. The CDR3 DNA is TGTGCCTGGGGGACAGGGGGACCCTACGAGCAGTACTTC. Complete variable domain (other parts from reference TRBV30 and TRBJ2-7): SQTIHQWPATLVQPVGSPLSLECTVEGTSNPNLYWYRQAAGRGLQLLFYSVGIGQISSEVPQNLSASRPQDRQFILSSKKLLLSDSGFYLCAWGTGGPYEQYFGPGTRLTVT.

The rearrangement uses TRBV5-4 and TRBJ1-6; 7 positions match TRBD1. Germline V gene sequence: CDR1 SGHNT, CDR2 YYREEE (reference sequence). The CDR3 covers 15 residues. With V trimmed by 3 bases and J by 7 bases, 7 bases remained unmatched. For the CDR3, the DNA is TGTGCCAGCAGCTCGCGGACAGGATGGAATTCACCCCTCCACTTT. Its protein product is CASSSRTGWNSPLHF.

The V call is TRBV4-1, the J call TRBJ1-2; D possibly corresponds to TRBD1 (5 bases). The germline gives CDR1 MGHRA, CDR2 YSYEKL. This CDR3 is 16 amino acids long. The V end lost 0 bases, the J end lost 4 bases, and 15 bases lay between the germline ends. Here the CDR3 DNA reads TGCGCCAGCAGCCAAGATGCGGGGGTTAGATTCTATGGCTACACCTTC. Its translation: CASSQDAGVRFYGYTF.

V gene TRBV5-1 combines with J gene TRBJ2-3; D could derive from TRBD1 or TRBD2 (5 bases each). CDR1 is SGHRS and CDR2 is YFSETQ in the germline V gene. V was cut by 4 bases and J by 1 base, with 16 bases left in between. This CDR3 comprises 16 residues. CDR3 residues: CASSPGTAERTDTQYF. The CDR3 DNA reads TGCGCCAGCAGCCCAGGGACGGCTGAGCGCACAGATACGCAGTATTTT.

V and J are TRBV30 and TRBJ1-4; no clear D gene. Germline CDR1 reads GTSNPN; CDR2 reads SVGIG (reference sequence). This CDR3 region has 14 residues. Deletions cut 2 bases from V and 11 bases from J, with 18 bases between. The CDR3 here is CAWSMQAAVGKLFF. As DNA, the CDR3 is TGTGCCTGGAGTATGCAGGCGGCTGTTGGGAAACTGTTTTTT.

The chain has TRBV6-6 and TRBJ1-5, with TRBD1 as a possible D gene (5 bases). The CDR3 runs 15 residues. From germline, CDR1 is MNHNY and CDR2 SVGAGI (reference sequence). The ends were cut back, 8 bases at V and 7 bases at J, with 21 bases in the middle. CDR3 in DNA: TGTGCCAGCCTTCTCTCGGGGGACCCCACCCAGCCCCAGCATTTT. It yields the protein CASLLSGDPTQPQHF.

The chain uses TRBV29-1 and TRBJ1-1, with D hard to call. V was cut by 5 bases and J by 3 bases, with 7 bases left in between. The V gene's germline CDR1 is SQVTM and CDR2 ANQGSEA. The CDR3 runs to 11 residues. The CDR3 loop reads CSVLLHTEAFF. The CDR3 DNA sequence: TGCAGCGTTCTATTGCACACTGAAGCTTTCTTT.

The rearrangement uses TRBV6-2 or TRBV6-3 and TRBJ2-3; D could derive from TRBD1 or TRBD2 (5 bases each). Per the germline V gene, CDR1 is MNHEY and CDR2 is SVGEGT. V dropped 4 bases and J dropped 0 bases, with 8 bases sitting between them. The CDR3 length is 14 residues. The CDR3 sequence: CASSWDLSTDTQYF. CDR3 in DNA: TGTGCCAGCAGTTGGGACCTGAGCACAGATACGCAGTATTTT.

The DNA for the CDR3 is TGTGCCAGCAGTCTCCTCGAGAGCTCTGGAAACACCATATATTTT. Translation: CASSLLESSGNTIYF. This chain joins TRBV6-5 and TRBJ1-3, with D unclear. Trimming shortened V by 5 bases and J by 0 bases, and 11 bases separated the two germline ends. CDR1 is MNHEY, CDR2 SVGAGI, per germline. The CDR3 is 15 residues long.

This chain uses TRBV6-5 with TRBJ2-7; the D is unclear. The CDR3 totals 14 residues. V was pared by 2 bases and J by 0 bases, with 8 bases between. Germline V lookup: CDR1 MNHEY, CDR2 SVGAGI. CDR3: CASSYRQRSYEQYF. In DNA, the CDR3 is TGTGCCAGCAGTTACCGGCAGCGCTCCTACGAGCAGTACTTC.

The rearrangement joins TRBV19 to TRBJ1-1, with D unresolved. The germline CDR1 and CDR2 sequences are LNHDA and SQIVND (reference sequence). Trimming shortened V by 9 bases and J by 1 base, and 12 bases separated the two germline ends. CDR3 length: 13 amino acids. The CDR3 loop is CASVPPKNTEAFF. For the CDR3, the DNA is TGTGCCAGCGTCCCCCCTAAGAACACTGAAGCTTTCTTT.